A selection of T cell receptor beta chains follows, all from one sample in a study of control samples from healthy donors and cancer patients. Assay used: immunoSEQ multiplex PCR; TCRdb lists only in-frame clones, some missing. Counted here are about 120,000 clones, 93% occurring once; the ten biggest clones make up about 2.8%. Sequenced: blood. Receptor source: a man under 40 in good health. Each CDR3 is given with its conserved first and last residue. D genes are given only for firm matches. Expanded clones get a size class; other rows say once, few or many, or leave the size out.

TRBJ2-3 | NA | NA | TRBV11-1 | CASSLSGLDTGYF | TGTGCCAGCAGCTTATCGGGCCTAGATACGGGGTATTTT
TRBJ1-2 | NA | TRBD1 | TRBV9 | CASSARTGGDYGYTF | TGTGCCAGCAGCGCGAGGACAGGGGGCGACTATGGCTACACCTTC
TRBJ2-7 | NA | TRBD1 | TRBV28 | CASRGTGWSNEQYF | TGTGCCAGCAGAGGGACAGGATGGAGTAACGAGCAGTACTTC
TRBJ1-2 | NA | NA | TRBV9 | CASSVERGLDGYTF | TGTGCCAGCAGCGTAGAAAGAGGATTGGACGGCTACACCTTC
TRBJ1-4 | NA | NA | TRBV21-1 | CASSVDRGETTNEKLFF | TGTGCCAGCAGCGTAGACAGGGGGGAGACAACTAATGAAAAACTGTTTTTT
TRBJ2-1 | NA | TRBD1 | TRBV5-1 | CASSPRTGGAFDYNEQFF | TGCGCCAGCAGCCCACGGACAGGGGGCGCCTTTGACTACAATGAGCAGTTCTTC
TRBJ2-7 | NA | TRBD2 | TRBV24-1 | CARGSSYEQYF | TGTGCGCGGGGGTCCTCCTACGAGCAGTACTTC
TRBJ2-7 | NA | TRBD1 | TRBV7-7 | CASSLSTGARYEQYF | TGTGCCAGCAGCTTAAGCACAGGGGCTCGCTACGAGCAGTACTTC
TRBJ1-4 | NA | NA | TRBV28 | CASSPPGTVNEKLFF | TGTGCCAGCAGCCCCCCCGGTACAGTCAATGAAAAACTGTTTTTT
TRBJ1-5 | NA | TRBD1 | TRBV7-8 | CASSLPGQGFNQPQHF | TGTGCCAGCAGCTTACCCGGACAGGGGTTCAATCAGCCCCAGCATTTT
TRBJ2-1 | NA | TRBD1 | TRBV7-3 | CASRTGGVGEQFF | TGTGCCAGCAGAACAGGGGGTGTCGGTGAGCAGTTCTTC
TRBJ2-3 | NA | NA | TRBV2 | CASRDTRSTDTQYF | TGTGCCAGCCGGGACACCCGGAGCACAGATACGCAGTATTTT
TRBJ1-5 | NA | TRBD1 | TRBV9 | CASSEGQGSGNQPQHF | TGTGCCAGCAGCGAGGGACAGGGCAGTGGTAATCAGCCCCAGCATTTT
TRBJ1-1 | NA | NA | TRBV2 | CASSEWEDKAVDTEAFF | TGTGCCAGCAGTGAATGGGAAGACAAGGCGGTGGACACTGAAGCTTTCTTT
TRBJ2-1 | NA | TRBD1 | TRBV6-4 | CASSEVQGKNEQFF | TGTGCCAGCAGTGAGGTACAGGGGAAAAATGAGCAGTTCTTC
TRBJ1-5 | NA | NA | TRBV28 | CASEWGSNQPQHF | TGTGCCAGCGAGTGGGGAAGCAATCAGCCCCAGCATTTT
TRBJ2-1 | NA | TRBD2 | TRBV2 | CASELAVREQFF | TGTGCCAGCGAACTAGCGGTTAGAGAGCAGTTCTTC
TRBJ2-3 | NA | TRBD1 | TRBV9 | CASSAYHRDRGIVGTQYF | TGTGCCAGCAGCGCATATCATCGCGACAGGGGAATTGTTGGTACGCAGTATTTT
TRBJ1-4 | NA | NA | TRBV15 | CATSRAGAGLGEKLFF | TGTGCCACCAGCAGAGCTGGGGCCGGACTAGGGGAAAAACTGTTTTTT
TRBJ1-1 | NA | NA | TRBV12-5 | CASGLVRGLYTEAFF | TGTGCTAGTGGTTTGGTACGGGGGTTATACACTGAAGCTTTCTTT
TRBJ2-7 | NA | TRBD1 | TRBV7-6 | CASSRALQGAGEQYF | TGTGCCAGCAGCCGAGCCTTACAGGGGGCGGGGGAGCAGTACTTC
TRBJ2-3 | NA | TRBD2 | TRBV9 | CASSAGGAFADTQYF | TGTGCCAGCAGCGCCGGGGGGGCCTTCGCAGATACGCAGTATTTT
TRBJ1-4 | NA | NA | TRBV28 | CAGLRQVRKKLFF | TGTGCCGGGCTTCGACAGGTAAGAAAAAAACTGTTTTTT
TRBJ2-6 | few | NA | TRBV12-3/TRBV12-4 | CASTDQGANVLTF | TGTGCCAGCACGGACCAAGGGGCCAACGTCCTGACTTTC
TRBJ2-2 | NA | TRBD2 | TRBV2 | CASSSGTRGTGELFF | TGTGCCAGCAGTTCCGGGACTAGAGGTACCGGGGAGCTGTTTTTT
TRBJ2-7 | once | TRBD1 | TRBV6-2/TRBV6-3 | CASSYQDRGNYEQYF | TGTGCCAGCAGTTACCAGGACAGGGGGAACTACGAGCAGTACTTC
TRBJ1-5 | NA | TRBD1 | TRBV29-1 | CSVRRGGGGFLSRNQPQHF | TGCAGCGTTCGGAGAGGGGGCGGAGGTTTTCTTTCTCGCAATCAGCCCCAGCATTTT